A selection of T cell receptor beta chains follows, all from one sample in a study of T cell responses to AZD1222 COVID-19 vaccine. Some clones are missing from TCRdb's copy, which holds only in-frame ones; the method was immunoSEQ multiplex PCR. Of about 190,000 clones listed, 85% to 95% are singletons. Source: peripheral blood, taken 28 days after the second dose of the MenACWY control vaccine. The receptors stem from an adult who received the MenACWY meningococcal vaccine as a control. Each CDR3 is given with its conserved first and last residue. Each record gives: V gene, J gene, clone size, D gene, CDR3 protein, CDR3 DNA. D genes are given only for firm matches. Some rows mark clone size as missing; the rest say once, few, many or name a class of expanded clone.

V: TRBV19; J: TRBJ2-2; size: once; D: TRBD1; CDR3: CASRIGGQGATGELFF; DNA: TGTGCCAGTAGGATAGGGGGACAGGGGGCCACCGGGGAGCTGTTTTTT
V: TRBV6-6; J: TRBJ1-4; size: -; D: -; CDR3: CATKANEKLFF; DNA: TGTGCCACCAAGGCTAATGAAAAACTGTTTTTT
V: TRBV28; J: TRBJ2-7; size: -; D: TRBD1; CDR3: CASGQGQGISYEQYF; DNA: TGTGCCAGCGGTCAAGGACAGGGAATTTCCTACGAGCAGTACTTC
V: TRBV11-2; J: TRBJ2-4; size: -; D: TRBD2; CDR3: CASSLDLLAGGGRGYIQYF; DNA: TGTGCCAGCAGCTTAGATCTGCTAGCGGGAGGGGGTAGGGGGTACATTCAGTACTTC
V: TRBV4-2; J: TRBJ1-5; size: -; D: -; CDR3: CASSQATTTQPQHF; DNA: TGTGCCAGCAGCCAGGCGACAACGACTCAGCCCCAGCATTTT
V: TRBV28; J: TRBJ2-1; size: -; D: -; CDR3: CASNTPGPVYNEQFF; DNA: TGTGCCAGCAATACCCCGGGACCCGTCTACAATGAGCAGTTCTTC
V: TRBV7-8; J: TRBJ2-1; size: -; D: TRBD2; CDR3: CASSRFSGIRNEQFF; DNA: TGTGCCAGCAGCCGTTTTAGCGGGATAAGAAATGAGCAGTTCTTC
V: TRBV28; J: TRBJ2-6; size: -; D: -; CDR3: CASSFSGANVLTF; DNA: TGTGCCAGCAGTTTCTCTGGGGCCAACGTCCTGACTTTC
V: TRBV27; J: TRBJ1-4; size: -; D: -; CDR3: CASRFSGAGEKLFF; DNA: TGTGCCAGCAGGTTTTCGGGGGCCGGTGAAAAACTGTTTTTT
V: TRBV19; J: TRBJ1-1; size: -; D: -; CDR3: CASSMRQENTEAFF; DNA: TGTGCCAGTAGTATGAGGCAAGAGAACACTGAAGCTTTCTTT
V: TRBV24-1; J: TRBJ2-7; size: -; D: TRBD1; CDR3: CATSSTGSYEQYF; DNA: TGTGCCACCAGTTCGACAGGGTCCTACGAGCAGTACTTC
V: TRBV29-1; J: TRBJ2-7; size: once; D: -; CDR3: CSVLGTIDEQYF; DNA: TGCAGCGTCCTGGGGACAATAGACGAGCAGTACTTC
V: TRBV7-7; J: TRBJ2-3; size: -; D: TRBD2; CDR3: CASSLVAGENFEQYF; DNA: TGTGCTAGCAGCTTGGTAGCGGGCGAGAACTTTGAGCAGTATTTT
V: TRBV6-1; J: TRBJ1-2; size: -; D: -; CDR3: CASSEDREYGYTF; DNA: TGTGCCAGCAGTGAAGACAGGGAATATGGCTACACCTTC
V: TRBV30; J: TRBJ2-5; size: -; D: TRBD1; CDR3: CAWSVWDSIQETQYF; DNA: TGTGCCTGGAGTGTATGGGACAGCATACAAGAGACCCAGTACTTC
V: TRBV6-5; J: TRBJ2-1; size: -; D: -; CDR3: CASSYSGSGYNEQFF; DNA: TGTGCCAGCAGTTATAGCGGAAGCGGCTACAATGAGCAGTTCTTC
V: TRBV7-2; J: TRBJ1-2; size: -; D: -; CDR3: CASSRGPYTPGYTF; DNA: TGTGCCAGCAGCCGCGGCCCCTATACACCTGGCTACACCTTC
V: TRBV27; J: TRBJ2-7; size: -; D: -; CDR3: CASSLSRTYEQYF; DNA: TGTGCCAGCAGTCTCTCCCGGACCTACGAGCAGTACTTC
V: TRBV19; J: TRBJ1-4; size: -; D: TRBD1; CDR3: CASSIESTGGEKLFF; DNA: TGTGCCAGTAGTATAGAGTCGACAGGGGGTGAAAAACTGTTTTTT
V: TRBV7-2; J: TRBJ2-7; size: -; D: TRBD1; CDR3: CASSFDRGSYEQYF; DNA: TGTGCCAGCAGCTTTGACAGGGGATCCTACGAGCAGTACTTC
V: TRBV29-1; J: TRBJ1-5; size: -; D: TRBD1; CDR3: CSAGGGNQPQHF; DNA: TGCAGCGCAGGGGGTGGCAATCAGCCCCAGCATTTT
V: TRBV9; J: TRBJ2-3; size: -; D: TRBD2; CDR3: CASSVGARGRADTQYF; DNA: TGTGCCAGCAGCGTAGGGGCACGAGGGAGGGCAGATACGCAGTATTTT
V: TRBV9; J: TRBJ1-5; size: once; D: -; CDR3: CASSPMSAGQPQHF; DNA: TGTGCCAGCAGCCCAATGTCGGCGGGTCAGCCCCAGCATTTT
V: TRBV7-2; J: TRBJ1-5; size: -; D: -; CDR3: CASSSHRDQPQHF; DNA: TGTGCCAGCAGCTCGCACCGGGACCAGCCCCAGCATTTT
V: TRBV27; J: TRBJ2-3; size: -; D: TRBD2; CDR3: CASSSLGGRDTDTQYF; DNA: TGTGCCAGCAGTTCCCTTGGCGGGAGGGACACAGATACGCAGTATTTT
V: TRBV21-1; J: TRBJ2-7; size: -; D: -; CDR3: CASSAGGPYEQYF; DNA: TGTGCCAGCAGCGCCGGGGGACCCTACGAGCAGTACTTC
V: TRBV7-2; J: TRBJ1-6; size: -; D: -; CDR3: CASSLEVGTGPISPLHF; DNA: TGTGCCAGCAGCTTAGAAGTGGGTACAGGGCCCATTTCACCCCTCCACTTT
V: TRBV29-1; J: TRBJ1-2; size: -; D: -; CDR3: CSVEELGANYGYTF; DNA: TGCAGCGTTGAAGAATTAGGGGCTAACTATGGCTACACCTTC
V: TRBV10-3; J: TRBJ2-5; size: -; D: TRBD1; CDR3: CAISSGQERDTQYF; DNA: TGTGCCATCAGCTCCGGACAGGAACGAGATACCCAGTACTTC
V: TRBV6-2/TRBV6-3; J: TRBJ2-2; size: -; D: -; CDR3: CASSIRGHAGLSNTGELFF; DNA: TGTGCCAGCAGCATACGGGGTCACGCGGGACTCTCGAACACCGGGGAGCTGTTTTTT
V: TRBV4-1; J: TRBJ2-2; size: -; D: TRBD2; CDR3: CASSQDRSGGTGELFF; DNA: TGCGCCAGCAGCCAAGATCGGTCGGGAGGGACCGGGGAGCTGTTTTTT
V: TRBV11-2; J: TRBJ2-5; size: -; D: -; CDR3: CASSSVAGLEETQYF; DNA: TGTGCCAGCAGCTCGGTGGCCGGTCTCGAAGAGACCCAGTACTTC
V: TRBV5-4; J: TRBJ2-7; size: -; D: -; CDR3: CASGSASGRGEQYF; DNA: TGTGCCAGCGGTAGTGCTAGCGGAAGGGGGGAGCAGTACTTC
V: TRBV11-3; J: TRBJ1-2; size: -; D: -; CDR3: CASSLDATRGNYGYTF; DNA: TGTGCCAGCAGCTTAGATGCGACGAGGGGTAACTATGGCTACACCTTC
V: TRBV27; J: TRBJ2-7; size: -; D: -; CDR3: CASSRSHFRSYEQYF; DNA: TGTGCCAGCAGTAGATCCCATTTCCGCTCCTACGAGCAGTACTTC
V: TRBV3-1/TRBV3-2; J: TRBJ1-4; size: -; D: -; CDR3: CASSRNRDSGEKLFF; DNA: TGTGCCAGCAGCCGCAATAGGGACTCCGGCGAAAAACTGTTTTTT
V: TRBV18; J: TRBJ2-7; size: -; D: -; CDR3: CASSPRGSGTYEQYF; DNA: TGTGCCAGCTCACCACGGGGTAGCGGAACCTACGAGCAGTACTTC
V: TRBV18; J: TRBJ1-2; size: -; D: -; CDR3: CASSPPIAQRDRGYTF; DNA: TGTGCCAGCTCACCACCGATAGCCCAGAGGGATCGAGGCTACACCTTC
V: TRBV24-1; J: TRBJ1-5; size: -; D: TRBD1; CDR3: CATSEQGGNNQPQHF; DNA: TGTGCCACCAGCGAACAGGGGGGGAACAATCAGCCCCAGCATTTT
V: TRBV7-3; J: TRBJ2-7; size: -; D: TRBD2; CDR3: CASSLTSGNLGEKEQYF; DNA: TGTGCCAGCAGCTTGACTAGCGGGAACCTGGGGGAAAAGGAGCAGTACTTC
V: TRBV10-3; J: TRBJ1-5; size: -; D: -; CDR3: CAESPRQPQHF; DNA: TGTGCCGAAAGCCCGCGACAGCCCCAGCATTTT
V: TRBV30; J: TRBJ1-5; size: -; D: -; CDR3: CACQVAGGNQPQHF; DNA: TGTGCCTGCCAGGTGGCAGGGGGCAATCAGCCCCAGCATTTT
V: TRBV28; J: TRBJ1-1; size: -; D: TRBD1; CDR3: CASSPTGVNTEAFF; DNA: TGTGCCAGCAGTCCGACAGGGGTGAACACTGAAGCTTTCTTT
V: TRBV4-3; J: TRBJ2-1; size: -; D: -; CDR3: CASSQEGWNEQFF; DNA: TGCGCCAGCAGCCAGGAAGGCTGGAATGAGCAGTTCTTC
V: TRBV24-1; J: TRBJ2-5; size: -; D: -; CDR3: CATSDLRAGQETQYF; DNA: TGTGCCACCAGTGATTTGCGGGCAGGCCAAGAGACCCAGTACTTC